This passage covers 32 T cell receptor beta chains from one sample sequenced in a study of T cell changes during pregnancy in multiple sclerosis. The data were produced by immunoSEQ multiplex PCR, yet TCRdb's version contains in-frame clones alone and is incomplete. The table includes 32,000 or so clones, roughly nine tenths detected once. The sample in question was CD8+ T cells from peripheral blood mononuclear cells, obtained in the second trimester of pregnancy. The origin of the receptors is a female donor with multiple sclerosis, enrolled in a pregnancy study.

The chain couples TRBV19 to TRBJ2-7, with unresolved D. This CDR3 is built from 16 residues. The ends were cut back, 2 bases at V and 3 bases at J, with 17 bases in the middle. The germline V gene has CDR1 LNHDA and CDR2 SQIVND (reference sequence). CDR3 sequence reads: CASSIRMTLGHYEQYF. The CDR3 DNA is TGTGCCAGTAGTATAAGGATGACCCTAGGTCACTACGAGCAGTACTTC. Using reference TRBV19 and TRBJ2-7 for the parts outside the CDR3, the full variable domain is DGGITQSPKYLFRKEGQNVTLSCEQNLNHDAMYWYRQDPGQGLRLIYYSQIVNDFQKGDIAEGYSVSREKKESFPLTVTSAQKNPTAFYLCASSIRMTLGHYEQYFGPGTRLTVT.

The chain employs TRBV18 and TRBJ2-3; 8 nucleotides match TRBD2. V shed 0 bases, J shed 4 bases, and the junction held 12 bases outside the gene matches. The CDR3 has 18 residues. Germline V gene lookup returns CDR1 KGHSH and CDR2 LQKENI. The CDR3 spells CASSPPPLSGRVADTQYF. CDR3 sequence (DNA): TGTGCCAGCTCACCACCCCCCCTCAGCGGGAGAGTTGCAGATACGCAGTATTTT.

For the CDR3, the DNA is TGTGCCAGCAGCGTGGGGACAGGGCCCAACACTGAAGCTTTCTTT. Its protein product is CASSVGTGPNTEAFF. V is TRBV9 and J is TRBJ1-1; 9 nucleotides line up with TRBD1. Germline V CDR1 and CDR2: SGDLS, YYNGEE. V lost 2 bases, J lost 2 bases, and 4 bases stayed unmatched. CDR3 length: 15 residues.

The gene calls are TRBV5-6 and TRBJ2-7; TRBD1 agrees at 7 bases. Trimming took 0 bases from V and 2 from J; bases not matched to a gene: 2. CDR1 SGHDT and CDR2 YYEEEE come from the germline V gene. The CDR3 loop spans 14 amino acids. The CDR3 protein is CASSLGDSPYEQYF. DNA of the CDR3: TGTGCCAGCAGCTTGGGGGACAGCCCCTACGAGCAGTACTTC.

This CDR3 reads CASSVEQGSWSNEQFF. CDR3 sequence (DNA): TGTGCCAGCAGCGTTGAACAGGGCAGTTGGTCGAATGAGCAGTTCTTC. This chain uses TRBV9 with TRBJ2-1, with D tentatively TRBD1 (6 bases). V gave up 2 bases and J gave up 7 bases, with 19 bases separating them. CDR3 size: 16 residues. Germline V lookup: CDR1 SGDLS, CDR2 YYNGEE.

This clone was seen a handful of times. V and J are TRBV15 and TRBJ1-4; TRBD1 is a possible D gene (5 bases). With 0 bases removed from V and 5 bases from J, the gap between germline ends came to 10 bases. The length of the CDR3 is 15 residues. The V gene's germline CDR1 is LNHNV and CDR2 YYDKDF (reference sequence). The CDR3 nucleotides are TGTGCCACCAGCAGAGAACGACAGTTGAATGAAAAACTGTTTTTT. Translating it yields CATSRERQLNEKLFF.

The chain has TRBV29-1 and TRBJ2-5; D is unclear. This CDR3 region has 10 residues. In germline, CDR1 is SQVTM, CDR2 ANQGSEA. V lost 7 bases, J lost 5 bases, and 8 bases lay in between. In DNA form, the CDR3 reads TGCAGCGCCCAAGCCGAGACCCAGTACTTC. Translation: CSAQAETQYF. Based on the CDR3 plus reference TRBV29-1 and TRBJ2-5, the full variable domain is SAVISQKPSRDICQRGTSLTIQCQVDSQVTMMFWYRQQPGQSLTLIATANQGSEATYESGFVIDKFPISRPNLTFSTLTVSNMSPEDSSIYLCSAQAETQYFGPGTRLLVL.

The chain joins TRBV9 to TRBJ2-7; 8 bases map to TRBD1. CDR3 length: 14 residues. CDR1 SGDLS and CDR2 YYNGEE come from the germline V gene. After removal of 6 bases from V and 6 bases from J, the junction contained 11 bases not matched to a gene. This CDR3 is CASTPGQGSTEQYF. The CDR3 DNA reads TGTGCCAGCACCCCCGGACAGGGTTCCACCGAGCAGTACTTC.

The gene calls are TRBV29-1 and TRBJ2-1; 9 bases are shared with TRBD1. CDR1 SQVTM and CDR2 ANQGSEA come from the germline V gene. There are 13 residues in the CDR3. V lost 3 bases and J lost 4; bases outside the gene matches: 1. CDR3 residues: CSVDDRGYNEQFF. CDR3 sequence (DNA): TGCAGCGTTGACGACAGGGGGTACAATGAGCAGTTCTTC.

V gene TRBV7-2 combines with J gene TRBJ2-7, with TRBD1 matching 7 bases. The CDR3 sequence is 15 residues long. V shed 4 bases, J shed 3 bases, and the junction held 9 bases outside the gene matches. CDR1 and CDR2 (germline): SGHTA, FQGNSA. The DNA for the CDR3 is TGTGCCAGCAGCTGGCGACAGGGATCCTTCTACGAGCAGTACTTC. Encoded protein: CASSWRQGSFYEQYF.

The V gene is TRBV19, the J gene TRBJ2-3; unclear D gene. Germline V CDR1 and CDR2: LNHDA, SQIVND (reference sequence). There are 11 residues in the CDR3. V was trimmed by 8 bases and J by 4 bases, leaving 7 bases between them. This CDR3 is CASLSSDTQYF. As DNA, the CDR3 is TGTGCCAGTCTGAGCTCAGATACGCAGTATTTT.

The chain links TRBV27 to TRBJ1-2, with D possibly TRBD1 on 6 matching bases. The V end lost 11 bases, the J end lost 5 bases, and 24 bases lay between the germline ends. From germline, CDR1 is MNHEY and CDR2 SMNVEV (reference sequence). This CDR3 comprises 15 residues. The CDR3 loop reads CASRRSQGNQYGYTF. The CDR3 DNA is TGTGCCTCCCGGCGATCTCAGGGGAACCAATATGGCTACACCTTC.

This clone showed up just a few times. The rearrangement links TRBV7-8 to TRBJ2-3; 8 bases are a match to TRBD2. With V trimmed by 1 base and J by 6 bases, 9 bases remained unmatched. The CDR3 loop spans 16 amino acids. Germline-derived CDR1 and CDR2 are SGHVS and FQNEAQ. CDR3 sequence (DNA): TGTGCCAGCAGCTTAGTTCGGCGGGGGGACCGGGATACGCAGTATTTT. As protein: CASSLVRRGDRDTQYF.

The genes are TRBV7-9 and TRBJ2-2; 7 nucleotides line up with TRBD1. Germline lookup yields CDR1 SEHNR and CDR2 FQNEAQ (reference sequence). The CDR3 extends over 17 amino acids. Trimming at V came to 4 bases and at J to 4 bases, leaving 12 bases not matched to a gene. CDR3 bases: TGTGCCAGCAGCTCAAGGGGGCAGATGGAGAGCACCGGGGAGCTGTTTTTT. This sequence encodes CASSSRGQMESTGELFF.

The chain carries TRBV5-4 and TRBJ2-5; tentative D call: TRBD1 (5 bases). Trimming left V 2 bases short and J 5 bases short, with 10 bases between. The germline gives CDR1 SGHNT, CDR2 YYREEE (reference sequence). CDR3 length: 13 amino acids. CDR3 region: CASSLRTFETQYF. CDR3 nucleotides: TGTGCCAGCAGCTTAAGGACATTTGAGACCCAGTACTTC.

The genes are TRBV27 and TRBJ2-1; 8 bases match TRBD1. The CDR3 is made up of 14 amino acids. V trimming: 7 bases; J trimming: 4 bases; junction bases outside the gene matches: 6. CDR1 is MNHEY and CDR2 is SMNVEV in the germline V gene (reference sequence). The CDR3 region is CASMEGTGYNEQFF. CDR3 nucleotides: TGTGCCAGCATGGAAGGGACAGGATACAATGAGCAGTTCTTC.

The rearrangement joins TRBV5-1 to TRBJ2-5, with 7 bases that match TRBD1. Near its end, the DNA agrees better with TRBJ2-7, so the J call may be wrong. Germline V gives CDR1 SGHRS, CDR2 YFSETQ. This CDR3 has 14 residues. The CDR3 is CASSTRTGVYEQYF. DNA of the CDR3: TGCGCCAGCAGCACACGGACAGGCGTGTACGAGCAGTACTTC.

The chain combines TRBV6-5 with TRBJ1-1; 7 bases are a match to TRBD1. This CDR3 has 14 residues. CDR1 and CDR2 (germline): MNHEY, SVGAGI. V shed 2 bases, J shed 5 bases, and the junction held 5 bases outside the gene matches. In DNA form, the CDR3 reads TGTGCCAGCAGTTACCCAGACAGGGCTACTGAAGCTTTCTTT. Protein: CASSYPDRATEAFF.

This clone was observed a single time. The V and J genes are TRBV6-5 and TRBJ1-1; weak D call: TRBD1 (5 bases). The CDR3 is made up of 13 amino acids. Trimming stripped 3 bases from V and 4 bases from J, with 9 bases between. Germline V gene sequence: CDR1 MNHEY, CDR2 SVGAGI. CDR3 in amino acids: CASSYRGTTEAFF. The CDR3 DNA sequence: TGTGCCAGCAGTTATCGGGGGACCACTGAAGCTTTCTTT.

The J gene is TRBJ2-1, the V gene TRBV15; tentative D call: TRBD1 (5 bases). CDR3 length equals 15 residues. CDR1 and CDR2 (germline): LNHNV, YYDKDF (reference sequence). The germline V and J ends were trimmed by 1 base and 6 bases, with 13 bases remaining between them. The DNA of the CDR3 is TGTGCCACCAGCAGAGCCACAGGAATTAGCAATGAGCAGTTCTTC. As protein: CATSRATGISNEQFF.

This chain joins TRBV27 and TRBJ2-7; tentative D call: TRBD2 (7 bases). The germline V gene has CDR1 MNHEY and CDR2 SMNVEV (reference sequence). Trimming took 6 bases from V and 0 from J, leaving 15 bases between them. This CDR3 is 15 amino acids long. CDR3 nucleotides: TGTGCCAGCAGCTTAGGGGGGGCGTTCTCCTACGAGCAGTACTTC. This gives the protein CASSLGGAFSYEQYF.

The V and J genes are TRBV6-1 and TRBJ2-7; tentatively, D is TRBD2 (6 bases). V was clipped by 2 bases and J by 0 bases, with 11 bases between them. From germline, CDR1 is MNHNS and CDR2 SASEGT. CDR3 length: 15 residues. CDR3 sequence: CASSEKRASSYEQYF. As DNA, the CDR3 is TGTGCCAGCAGTGAAAAGCGGGCGAGCTCCTACGAGCAGTACTTC.

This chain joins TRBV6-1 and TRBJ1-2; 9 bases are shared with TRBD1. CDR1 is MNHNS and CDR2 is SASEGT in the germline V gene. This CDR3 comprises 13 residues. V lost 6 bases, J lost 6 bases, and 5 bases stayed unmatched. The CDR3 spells CASRNRGLHGYTF. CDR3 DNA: TGTGCCAGCAGGAACAGGGGGCTCCATGGCTACACCTTC.

CDR3 nucleotide sequence: TGCGCCAGCAGCCCCCTGGGCGGGGGAACTAGCACAGATACGCAGTATTTT. Amino acids: CASSPLGGGTSTDTQYF. The chain couples TRBV5-1 to TRBJ2-3, with TRBD2 identical over 7 bases. Trimming removed 4 bases from V and 0 bases from J; junction bases left unmatched: 11. Germline lookup yields CDR1 SGHRS and CDR2 YFSETQ. The CDR3 totals 17 residues. The complete variable domain, with remaining parts taken from reference TRBV5-1 and TRBJ2-3, reads KAGVTQTPRYLIKTRGQQVTLSCSPISGHRSVSWYQQTPGQGLQFLFEYFSETQRNKGNFPGRFSGRQFSNSRSEMNVSTLELGDSALYLCASSPLGGGTSTDTQYFGPGTRLTVL.

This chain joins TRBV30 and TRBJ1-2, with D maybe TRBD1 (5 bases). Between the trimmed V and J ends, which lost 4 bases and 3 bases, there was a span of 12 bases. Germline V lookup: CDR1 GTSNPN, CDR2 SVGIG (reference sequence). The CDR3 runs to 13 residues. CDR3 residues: CAWKGFSDYGYTF. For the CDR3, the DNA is TGTGCCTGGAAGGGGTTTTCGGACTATGGCTACACCTTC.

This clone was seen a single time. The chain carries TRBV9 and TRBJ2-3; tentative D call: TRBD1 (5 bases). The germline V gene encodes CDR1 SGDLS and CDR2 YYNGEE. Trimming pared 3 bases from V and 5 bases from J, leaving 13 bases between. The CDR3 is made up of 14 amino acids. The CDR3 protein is CASSEWAGQDTQYF. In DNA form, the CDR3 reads TGTGCCAGCAGCGAGTGGGCAGGGCAAGATACGCAGTATTTT.

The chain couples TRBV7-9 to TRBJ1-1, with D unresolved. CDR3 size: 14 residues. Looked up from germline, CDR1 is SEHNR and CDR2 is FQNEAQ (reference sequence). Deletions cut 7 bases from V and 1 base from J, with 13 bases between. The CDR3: CASTPPVSNTEAFF. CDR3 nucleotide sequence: TGTGCCAGCACTCCACCGGTCTCGAACACTGAAGCTTTCTTT.

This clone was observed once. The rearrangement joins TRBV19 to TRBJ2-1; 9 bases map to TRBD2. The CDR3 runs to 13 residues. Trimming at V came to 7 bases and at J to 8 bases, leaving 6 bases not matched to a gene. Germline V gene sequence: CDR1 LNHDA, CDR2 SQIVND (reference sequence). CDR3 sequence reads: CASKDSGSHEQFF. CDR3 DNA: TGTGCCAGTAAGGATAGCGGGAGCCATGAGCAGTTCTTC. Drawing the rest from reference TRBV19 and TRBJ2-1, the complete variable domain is DGGITQSPKYLFRKEGQNVTLSCEQNLNHDAMYWYRQDPGQGLRLIYYSQIVNDFQKGDIAEGYSVSREKKESFPLTVTSAQKNPTAFYLCASKDSGSHEQFFGPGTRLTVL.

This chain's CDR3 is CATSPDRAGNTIYF. CDR3 bases: TGTGCCACCAGCCCCGACAGGGCCGGAAACACCATATATTTT. J is TRBJ1-3 and V is TRBV15, with 7 bases lining up with TRBD1. The germline gives CDR1 LNHNV, CDR2 YYDKDF (reference sequence). The CDR3 spans 14 residues. J was trimmed by 4 bases and V by 5 bases; bases with no gene match: 5.

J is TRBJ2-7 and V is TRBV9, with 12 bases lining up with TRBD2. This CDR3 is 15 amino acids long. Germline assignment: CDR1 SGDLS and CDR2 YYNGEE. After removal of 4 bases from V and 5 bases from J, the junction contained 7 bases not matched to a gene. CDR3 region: CASSPRLAGDDEQYF. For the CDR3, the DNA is TGTGCCAGCAGCCCGCGACTAGCGGGGGACGACGAGCAGTACTTC.

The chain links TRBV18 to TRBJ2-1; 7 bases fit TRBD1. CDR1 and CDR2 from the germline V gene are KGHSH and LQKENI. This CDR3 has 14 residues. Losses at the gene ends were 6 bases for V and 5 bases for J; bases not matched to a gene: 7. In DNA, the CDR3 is TGTGCCAGCTCCTCATGGGACAGAGACAATGAGCAGTTCTTC. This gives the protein CASSSWDRDNEQFF.

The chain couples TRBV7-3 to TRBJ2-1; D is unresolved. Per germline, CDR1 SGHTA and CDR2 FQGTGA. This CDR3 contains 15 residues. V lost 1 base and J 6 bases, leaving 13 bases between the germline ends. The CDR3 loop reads CASSLNLGSFNEQFF. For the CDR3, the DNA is TGTGCCAGCAGCTTAAATCTAGGCTCGTTCAATGAGCAGTTCTTC.